What follows are 29 T cell receptor beta chains derived from one specimen sequenced in a study of cytomegalovirus exposure and HLA in healthy donors. The PCR used 60 Vbeta and 13 Jbeta primers. The table came from immunoSEQ multiplex PCR; TCRdb's copy has only in-frame clones and leaves some out. The sample holds 150,000 to 200,000 clones, approximately 80% seen once. Sequenced: PBMCs. The source of these receptors is a male donor in good health and CMV-seropositive.

The J gene is TRBJ1-4, the V gene TRBV27; D is undetermined. The V gene lost 7 bases and the J gene lost 5 bases, with 8 bases spanning the gap. CDR3 length: 12 amino acids. Looked up from germline, CDR1 is MNHEY and CDR2 is SMNVEV (reference sequence). CDR3 nucleotides: TGTGCCAGCAAGGAGGCCAATGAAAAACTGTTTTTT. Protein: CASKEANEKLFF.

The chain recombines TRBV6-1 with TRBJ2-5, with 10 positions matching TRBD2. The tail of the sequence fits TRBJ2-7 better, so the J call may be wrong. Germline-derived CDR1 and CDR2 are MNHNS and SASEGT. CDR3 length: 15 amino acids. CDR3 region: CASSGSSGSPYEQYF. The CDR3 coding sequence is TGTGCCAGCAGTGGTTCTAGCGGGAGTCCCTACGAGCAGTACTTC.

J is TRBJ2-7 and V is TRBV4-3; no clear D. The CDR3 has 17 residues. V dropped 0 bases and J dropped 0 bases, with 15 bases sitting between them. From germline, CDR1 is LGHNA and CDR2 YSLEER. CDR3 coding DNA: TGCGCCAGCAGCCAAGAACGTCGCAGTTCATACTCCTACGAGCAGTACTTC. As protein: CASSQERRSSYSYEQYF.

This chain uses TRBV7-9 with TRBJ2-7; tentatively, D is TRBD1 (6 bases). Trimming stripped 4 bases from V and 5 bases from J, with 15 bases between. Per germline, CDR1 SEHNR and CDR2 FQNEAQ (reference sequence). CDR3 length: 14 amino acids. As DNA, the CDR3 is TGTGCCAGCAGCTCCGACAGGTTCTGGGACGAGCAGTACTTC. Translating gives CASSSDRFWDEQYF.

The chain has TRBV19 and TRBJ1-1; 9 bases match TRBD1. CDR3 length: 17 amino acids. Germline CDR1 is LNHDA and CDR2 is SQIVND (reference sequence). With V trimmed by 7 bases and J by 1 base, 13 bases remained unmatched. CDR3 nucleotide sequence: TGTGCCAGTACCCCGACAGGGGGGGTCCCTGGGAACACTGAAGCTTTCTTT. Residues: CASTPTGGVPGNTEAFF.

The rearrangement uses TRBV9 and TRBJ2-2; 9 nucleotides match TRBD2. The trim removed 3 bases at V and 4 bases at J, leaving 13 bases unmatched. CDR1 and CDR2 (germline): SGDLS, YYNGEE. This CDR3 region has 18 residues. The CDR3 spells CASSASLAGRLGTGELFF. In DNA, the CDR3 is TGTGCCAGCAGCGCCAGCCTAGCGGGACGACTGGGCACCGGGGAGCTGTTTTTT.

The V call is TRBV6-5, the J call TRBJ2-7; TRBD1 matches 7 bases. The CDR3 length is 13 residues. Germline CDR1 reads MNHEY; CDR2 reads SVGAGI. V lost 8 bases, J lost 2 bases, and 6 bases stayed unmatched. The CDR3 loop reads CASGTVRTYEQYF. The DNA for the CDR3 is TGTGCCAGCGGGACAGTGCGAACCTACGAGCAGTACTTC.

This clone was seen just once. The chain employs TRBV5-8 and TRBJ1-1; D unclear. V was clipped by 1 base and J by 13 bases, with 20 bases between them. The CDR3 is 14 residues long. Looked up from germline, CDR1 is SGHTS and CDR2 is YDEGEE. As DNA, the CDR3 is TGTGCCAGCAGCTTGAGGTTGCGGGGTAGGGAAAATTTCTTT. Translated: CASSLRLRGRENFF.

The chain uses TRBV28 and TRBJ1-5, with TRBD1 identical over 7 bases. Germline assignment: CDR1 MDHEN and CDR2 SYDVKM. J lost 8 bases, V lost 7 bases, and 5 bases had no gene match. The CDR3 has 12 residues. In DNA, the CDR3 is TGTGCCAGCAAGGCAGGGGGGAAGCCCCAGCATTTT. Its protein product is CASKAGGKPQHF.

The CDR3 DNA sequence: TGTGCCGGCGGCGGGACAGCAATAGGGAACACTGAAGCTTTCTTT. Amino acids: CAGGGTAIGNTEAFF. This sequence joins TRBV21-1 and TRBJ1-1; the table's D call, TRBD1, was not checked against the DNA. TRBV21-1 represents a pseudogene. CDR3 size: 15 residues.

The genes are TRBV5-1 and TRBJ2-5; TRBD1 agrees at 10 bases. The CDR3 runs to 16 residues. Germline CDR1 is SGHRS and CDR2 is YFSETQ. Trimming took 0 bases from V and 4 from J; bases not matched to a gene: 6. For the CDR3, the DNA is TGCGCCAGCAGCTTGGAGCCGACAGGGGGCATAGAGACCCAGTACTTC. It is translated as CASSLEPTGGIETQYF. The full variable domain, in which reference TRBV5-1 and TRBJ2-5 provide the parts outside the CDR3, is KAGVTQTPRYLIKTRGQQVTLSCSPISGHRSVSWYQQTPGQGLQFLFEYFSETQRNKGNFPGRFSGRQFSNSRSEMNVSTLELGDSALYLCASSLEPTGGIETQYFGPGTRLLVL.

The chain links TRBV7-2 to TRBJ1-5, with D possibly TRBD1 on 5 matching bases. The V gene's germline CDR1 is SGHTA and CDR2 FQGNSA. The CDR3 is 15 residues long. V dropped 3 bases and J dropped 2 bases, with 11 bases sitting between them. The DNA for the CDR3 is TGTGCCAGCAGCTTGGGAGGGGATCGCAATCAGCCCCAGCATTTT. Protein sequence: CASSLGGDRNQPQHF. Together with reference TRBV7-2 and TRBJ1-5, the CDR3 gives the full variable domain: GAGVSQSPSNKVTEKGKDVELRCDPISGHTALYWYRQSLGQGLEFLIYFQGNSAPDKSGLPSDRFSAERTGGSVSTLTIQRTQQEDSAVYLCASSLGGDRNQPQHFGDGTRLSIL.

A word on this clone: One junction end does not reproduce the germline sequence, and a read error may be involved. The chain is built from TRBV7-7 and TRBJ2-1, with 15 bases aligning to TRBD2. The CDR3 consists of 19 residues. CDR1 SSHAT and CDR2 FNYEAQ come from the germline V gene (reference sequence). Here the CDR3 reads CASSPIGLAGGPNSNEQFF. The CDR3 region has the DNA TGTGCTAGCAGCCCGATCGGACTAGCGGGAGGGCCGAATTCAAATGAGCAGTTCTTC.

The V call is TRBV7-6, the J call TRBJ2-1, with 8 positions matching TRBD2. The germline V gene has CDR1 SGHVS and CDR2 FNYEAQ. This CDR3 spans 18 amino acids. Unmatched junction bases numbered 14, after V lost 5 bases and J lost 2 bases. The CDR3 nucleotides read TGTGCCAGCAGCGGAAGCGGGTATAGCGGGACTACCTACAATGAGCAGTTCTTC. The encoded protein is CASSGSGYSGTTYNEQFF.

The chain carries TRBV7-9 and TRBJ1-1; 7 positions match TRBD1. Looked up from germline, CDR1 is SEHNR and CDR2 is FQNEAQ (reference sequence). The trim removed 5 bases at V and 4 bases at J, leaving 7 bases unmatched. The CDR3 sequence is 14 residues long. CDR3 DNA: TGTGCCAGCAGCCTAAGACAGGGCGGCACTGAAGCTTTCTTT. Translating it yields CASSLRQGGTEAFF.

This chain links TRBV9 with TRBJ2-3, with TRBD2 as a possible D gene (7 bases). The V gene lost 6 bases and the J gene lost 4 bases, with 18 bases spanning the gap. Germline CDR1 SGDLS, CDR2 YYNGEE. This CDR3 contains 15 residues. The CDR3 loop reads CASNPGGTAADTQYF. CDR3 bases: TGTGCCAGCAACCCGGGGGGCACCGCGGCAGATACGCAGTATTTT. Supplemented by reference TRBV9 and TRBJ2-3, the full variable domain reads DSGVTQTPKHLITATGQRVTLRCSPRSGDLSVYWYQQSLDQGLQFLIQYYNGEERAKGNILERFSAQQFPDLHSELNLSSLELGDSALYFCASNPGGTAADTQYFGPGTRLTVL.

The chain has TRBV7-8 and TRBJ2-5, with TRBD2 matching 9 bases. J gave up 4 bases and V 1 base, and 4 bases lay outside the gene matches. The length of the CDR3 is 15 residues. Germline CDR1 is SGHVS and CDR2 is FQNEAQ. CDR3 in DNA: TGTGCCAGCAGCTTAGGAGCGGGAGGAAGAGAGACCCAGTACTTC. Protein sequence: CASSLGAGGRETQYF.

J is TRBJ1-5 and V is TRBV27; D perhaps matches TRBD1 (5 bases). CDR1 and CDR2 from the germline V gene are MNHEY and SMNVEV (reference sequence). This CDR3 comprises 17 residues. Trimming stripped 1 base from V and 0 bases from J, with 13 bases between. The CDR3 DNA follows: TGTGCCAGCAGTTTATGGTCGGGGGGAGGTAGCAATCAGCCCCAGCATTTT. It specifies CASSLWSGGGSNQPQHF.

This clone was seen just once. The V and J genes are TRBV5-1 and TRBJ2-7, with a weak D call TRBD1 (5 bases). The germline gives CDR1 SGHRS, CDR2 YFSETQ. Trimming removed 1 base from V and 0 bases from J, with 8 bases in between. The CDR3 contains 14 residues. DNA of the CDR3: TGCGCCAGCAGCTTGCAGGGTTCCTCCTACGAGCAGTACTTC. Translated: CASSLQGSSYEQYF.

This clone was found once. This rearrangement joins TRBV4-2 to TRBJ1-4; D unresolved. CDR3 length equals 12 residues. Per the germline V gene, CDR1 is LGHNA and CDR2 is YNFKEQ. V gave up 4 bases and J gave up 8 bases, with 8 bases separating them. In DNA form, the CDR3 reads TGTGCCAGCAGCCGCGCACAGGAAAAACTGTTTTTT. Its translation is CASSRAQEKLFF.

The rearrangement joins TRBV28 to TRBJ2-5; a weak D match, TRBD2 (5 bases). Germline V CDR1 and CDR2: MDHEN, SYDVKM. Deletions cut 0 bases from V and 0 bases from J, with 5 bases between. The CDR3 extends over 14 amino acids. CDR3: CASSLWGDQETQYF. The DNA for the CDR3 is TGTGCCAGCAGTTTATGGGGAGACCAAGAGACCCAGTACTTC.

V is TRBV5-1 and J is TRBJ2-3, with a possible D match to TRBD1 (5 bases). V was shortened by 4 bases and J by 6 bases, with 18 bases between the two germline ends. The CDR3 is made up of 15 amino acids. Germline CDR1 SGHRS, CDR2 YFSETQ. The CDR3 here is CASSPQGRGPDTQYF. The CDR3 DNA follows: TGCGCCAGCAGCCCTCAGGGCCGAGGCCCCGATACGCAGTATTTT.

On this clone itself: One junction end disagrees with the germline gene, perhaps due to a read error. The chain couples TRBV7-7 to TRBJ1-1, with D uncertain. The CDR3 has 13 amino acids. Germline lookup yields CDR1 SSHAT and CDR2 FNYEAQ (reference sequence). The CDR3 DNA reads as TGTGCTAGCAGCTTAAGTCTAGGAGCTGAAGCTTTCTTT. Translating gives CASSLSLGAEAFF.

The J gene is TRBJ1-2, the V gene TRBV12-5; D ambiguous. Deletions cut 5 bases from V and 5 bases from J, with 18 bases between. The CDR3 length is 15 residues. Germline loops: CDR1 LGHNT, CDR2 FRNRAP. The CDR3 reads CASGASVPGGYGYTF. CDR3 nucleotides: TGTGCTAGTGGTGCCTCCGTTCCAGGAGGATATGGCTACACCTTC.

V gene TRBV7-2 combines with J gene TRBJ1-2, with D possibly TRBD1 on 6 matching bases. The length of the CDR3 is 13 residues. Trimming took off 5 bases at V and 5 bases at J, with 12 bases between the two ends. The V gene's germline CDR1 is SGHTA and CDR2 FQGNSA. Here the CDR3 reads CASSAGQSYGYTF. For the CDR3, the DNA is TGTGCCAGCAGCGCAGGACAGTCGTATGGCTACACCTTC.

The chain carries TRBV4-3 and TRBJ2-7; 7 nucleotides agree with TRBD1. Trimming cost V 0 bases and J 2 bases; bases outside gene matches: 1. CDR3 size: 14 residues. Per the germline V gene, CDR1 is LGHNA and CDR2 is YSLEER. The CDR3 nucleotides read TGCGCCAGCAGCCAAGAAGGGGGCACCTACGAGCAGTACTTC. Amino acids: CASSQEGGTYEQYF.

The rearrangement uses TRBV2 and TRBJ1-4, with a tentative D call TRBD1 (5 bases). Germline CDR1 and CDR2: SNHLY and FYNNEI. Trimming took 3 bases from V and 1 from J, leaving 15 bases between them. The CDR3 loop spans 17 amino acids. The CDR3 loop reads CASSDGAGRGTNEKLFF. CDR3 bases: TGTGCCAGCAGTGACGGGGCAGGGAGGGGAACTAATGAAAAACTGTTTTTT.

The gene calls are TRBV10-3 and TRBJ1-1; 10 positions match TRBD1. The CDR3 consists of 15 residues. The V gene's germline CDR1 is ENHRY and CDR2 SYGVKD. Unmatched junction bases numbered 5, after V lost 6 bases and J lost 1 base. CDR3 sequence (DNA): TGTGCCATCAGGGGGGGGACAGGGGAGAACACTGAAGCTTTCTTT. Translating gives CAIRGGTGENTEAFF.

The chain recombines TRBV15 with TRBJ2-7, with a weak D call TRBD2 (6 bases). V was trimmed by 5 bases and J by 7 bases, leaving 15 bases between them. The CDR3 runs to 13 residues. The germline CDR1 and CDR2 sequences are LNHNV and YYDKDF (reference sequence). The CDR3 sequence: CATSRGRREEQYF. The CDR3 coding sequence is TGTGCCACCAGCCGGGGGAGAAGGGAAGAGCAGTACTTC.